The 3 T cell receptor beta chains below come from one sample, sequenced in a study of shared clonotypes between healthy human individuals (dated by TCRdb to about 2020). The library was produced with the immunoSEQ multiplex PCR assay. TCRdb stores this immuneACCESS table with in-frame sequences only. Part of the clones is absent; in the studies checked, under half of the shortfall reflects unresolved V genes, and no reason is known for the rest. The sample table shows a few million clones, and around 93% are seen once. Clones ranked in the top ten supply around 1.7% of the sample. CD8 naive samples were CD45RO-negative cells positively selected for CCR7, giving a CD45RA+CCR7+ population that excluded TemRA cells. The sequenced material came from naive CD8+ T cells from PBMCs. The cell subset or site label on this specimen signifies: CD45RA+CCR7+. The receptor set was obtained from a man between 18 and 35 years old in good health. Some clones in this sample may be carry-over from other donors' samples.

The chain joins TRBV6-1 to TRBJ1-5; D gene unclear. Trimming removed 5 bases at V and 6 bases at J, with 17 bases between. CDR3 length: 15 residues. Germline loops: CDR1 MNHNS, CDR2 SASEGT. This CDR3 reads CASSPAEFSGQPQHF. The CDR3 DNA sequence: TGTGCCAGCAGTCCTGCGGAGTTCTCAGGTCAGCCCCAGCATTTT.

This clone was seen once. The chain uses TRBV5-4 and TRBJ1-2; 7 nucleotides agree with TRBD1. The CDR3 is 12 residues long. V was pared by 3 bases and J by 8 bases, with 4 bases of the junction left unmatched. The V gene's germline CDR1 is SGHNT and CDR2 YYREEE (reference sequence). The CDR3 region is CASSSDRVGYTF. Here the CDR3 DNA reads TGTGCCAGCAGCTCCGACAGGGTCGGCTACACCTTC.

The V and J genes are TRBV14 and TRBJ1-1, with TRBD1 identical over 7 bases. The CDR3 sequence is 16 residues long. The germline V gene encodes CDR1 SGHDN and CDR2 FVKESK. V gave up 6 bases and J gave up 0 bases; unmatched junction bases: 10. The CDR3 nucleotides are TGTGCCAGCAGTAACCCGGGACAGCTAATGAACACTGAAGCTTTCTTT. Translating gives CASSNPGQLMNTEAFF.